The 20 T cell receptor beta chains presented below share a single source sample, sequenced in a study of cytomegalovirus exposure and HLA in healthy donors (dated by TCRdb to about 2017). Library preparation used the immunoSEQ multiplex PCR assay. For the multiplex PCR, a mixture combining 60 forward primers for TCR Vbeta segments and 13 reverse primers for TCR Jbeta segments was used. What TCRdb holds here is the immuneACCESS table cut down to in-frame rearrangements. Part of the clones is not present; checked against another copy, under half of the missing clones reflect an unresolved V gene, and the others are unexplained. The sample table holds 150,000 to 200,000 clones, of which roughly 70% were seen once. 3% to 4% of the sample is held by the ten biggest clonotypes. Sequencing used PBMCs. The receptor set was obtained from a male donor in good health and CMV-seronegative.

The chain carries TRBV18 and TRBJ1-3, with D possibly matching TRBD1 (5 bases). The CDR3 is 14 residues long. The germline V and J ends were trimmed by 1 base and 2 bases, with 6 bases remaining between them. The germline CDR1 and CDR2 sequences are KGHSH and LQKENI. DNA for the CDR3: TGTGCCAGCTCACCACAGACAGCTGGAAACACCATATATTTT. The encoded protein is CASSPQTAGNTIYF.

J is TRBJ1-5 and V is TRBV7-2; TRBD1 agrees at 8 bases. Germline assignment: CDR1 SGHTA and CDR2 FQGNSA. The CDR3 has 14 amino acids. Trimming cost V 5 bases and J 7 bases; bases outside gene matches: 7. For the CDR3, the DNA is TGTGCCAGCAGCGCAGGACAGGGTAGGCAGCCCCAGCATTTT. Translated: CASSAGQGRQPQHF.

The chain joins TRBV30 to TRBJ2-7, with 10 positions matching TRBD1. The CDR3 spans 14 residues. V gave up 4 bases and J gave up 3 bases; unmatched junction bases: 6. Germline CDR1 is GTSNPN and CDR2 is SVGIG (reference sequence). The CDR3 spells CAWNLWDRGYEQYF. CDR3 nucleotide sequence: TGTGCCTGGAACCTTTGGGACAGGGGCTACGAGCAGTACTTC.

The chain couples TRBV7-9 to TRBJ1-6; D possibly corresponds to TRBD1 (6 bases). This CDR3 has 14 residues. Germline CDR1 reads SEHNR; CDR2 reads FQNEAQ (reference sequence). Trimming removed 1 base at V and 10 bases at J, with 11 bases between. The CDR3 sequence is CASSLGQVGSPLHF. CDR3 in DNA: TGTGCCAGCAGCTTAGGACAGGTTGGGTCACCCCTCCACTTT.

The chain carries TRBV30 and TRBJ2-7; 8 bases map to TRBD2. CDR3 length: 14 residues. The junction had 3 bases not matched to a gene; V was cut back by 2 bases and J by 0 bases. The V gene's germline CDR1 is GTSNPN and CDR2 SVGIG (reference sequence). The CDR3 DNA reads as TGTGCCTGGAGTAGCGGGAGTTTCTCCTACGAGCAGTACTTC. This gives the protein CAWSSGSFSYEQYF.

The count of this clone is one. This chain links TRBV9 with TRBJ1-1, with D tentatively TRBD1 (6 bases). The CDR3 spans 16 residues. The V gene lost 0 bases and the J gene lost 1 base, with 13 bases spanning the gap. In germline, CDR1 is SGDLS, CDR2 YYNGEE. CDR3 in DNA: TGTGCCAGCAGCGTAGTGGGGGCAGGGGCGAACACTGAAGCTTTCTTT. It is translated as CASSVVGAGANTEAFF.

V and J are TRBV18 and TRBJ2-6; 8 bases match TRBD1. V shed 3 bases, J shed 3 bases, and the junction held 10 bases outside the gene matches. The CDR3 has 18 amino acids. Germline V gene sequence: CDR1 KGHSH, CDR2 LQKENI. CDR3 sequence (DNA): TGTGCCAGCTCACCTAATGGCCAGGGGGCGCGTGGGGCCAACGTCCTGACTTTC. Protein: CASSPNGQGARGANVLTF.

The chain uses TRBV7-9 and TRBJ2-2, with TRBD2 identical over 9 bases. CDR3 size: 15 residues. V was pared by 2 bases and J by 6 bases, with 4 bases of the junction left unmatched. Germline CDR1 SEHNR, CDR2 FQNEAQ (reference sequence). CDR3 nucleotides: TGTGCCAGCAGCTTACGAGCGGGGGGTTCCGGGGAGCTGTTTTTT. This encodes CASSLRAGGSGELFF.

The chain recombines TRBV28 with TRBJ1-4, with TRBD1 matching 8 bases. CDR1 is MDHEN, CDR2 SYDVKM, per germline. After removal of 8 bases from V and 4 bases from J, the junction contained 9 bases not matched to a gene. The CDR3 is 15 residues long. The CDR3 DNA follows: TGTGCCAGCTACCGAGCGGGACAGGATAATGAAAAACTGTTTTTT. Translated: CASYRAGQDNEKLFF.

This clone was counted only a few times. This chain connects TRBV7-2 to TRBJ2-4, with a tentative D call TRBD1 (6 bases). V was pared by 7 bases and J by 6 bases, with 10 bases between. Germline CDR1 is SGHTA and CDR2 is FQGNSA. The CDR3 consists of 12 residues. CDR3 residues: CASKGGRNIQYF. The CDR3 DNA reads as TGTGCCAGCAAAGGGGGTCGAAACATTCAGTACTTC.

This clone was picked up a small number of times. V gene TRBV4-2 combines with J gene TRBJ2-3; 8 nucleotides match TRBD2. Germline lookup yields CDR1 LGHNA and CDR2 YNFKEQ. This CDR3 is built from 16 residues. V shed 1 base and J 1 base; nucleotides not matched to a gene: 4. CDR3 loop: CASSQVPGGRTDTQYF. In DNA, the CDR3 is TGTGCCAGCAGCCAAGTGCCGGGGGGGCGCACAGATACGCAGTATTTT.

J is TRBJ1-1 and V is TRBV9; weak D call: TRBD1 (5 bases). The CDR3 loop spans 14 amino acids. Germline CDR1 reads SGDLS; CDR2 reads YYNGEE. V was trimmed by 3 bases and J by 1 base, leaving 10 bases between them. The CDR3 loop reads CASSDDRRNTEAFF. The DNA of the CDR3 is TGTGCCAGCAGCGACGACAGAAGGAACACTGAAGCTTTCTTT.

The gene calls are TRBV2 and TRBJ2-5, with 10 bases aligning to TRBD1. This CDR3 contains 14 residues. Germline V lookup: CDR1 SNHLY, CDR2 FYNNEI. The chain's CDR3 is CALIGDRGQETQYF. CDR3 bases: TGTGCTTTAATTGGGGACAGGGGCCAAGAGACCCAGTACTTC.

The chain employs TRBV18 and TRBJ2-7; 8 positions match TRBD1. This CDR3 has 13 amino acids. Germline-derived CDR1 and CDR2 are KGHSH and LQKENI. The J segment lost 6 bases and the V segment lost 5 bases, leaving 6 bases of the junction unmatched. The CDR3 here is CASSEDRVTEQYF. CDR3 bases: TGTGCCAGCTCAGAGGACAGGGTAACCGAGCAGTACTTC.

This clone was observed a few times. The rearrangement uses TRBV19 and TRBJ1-1; D call uncertain. The CDR3 has 12 residues. Germline CDR1 is LNHDA and CDR2 is SQIVND (reference sequence). The germline V and J ends were trimmed by 5 bases and 1 base, with 5 bases remaining between them. In nucleotides, the CDR3 is TGTGCCAGTAGTGAGGGGAACACTGAAGCTTTCTTT. Protein: CASSEGNTEAFF. The entire variable domain, with the rest obtained from reference TRBV19 and TRBJ1-1, is as follows: DGGITQSPKYLFRKEGQNVTLSCEQNLNHDAMYWYRQDPGQGLRLIYYSQIVNDFQKGDIAEGYSVSREKKESFPLTVTSAQKNPTAFYLCASSEGNTEAFFGQGTRLTVV.

The sample holds one count of this clone. The V and J genes are TRBV9 and TRBJ2-5; TRBD2 aligns across 9 bases. The J call could be wrong; TRBJ2-7 is a better fit for the DNA end. This CDR3 spans 17 amino acids. Per germline, CDR1 SGDLS and CDR2 YYNGEE. The CDR3 DNA reads as TGTGCCAGCAGCGTTGCTAGCGGGACAAAGGCCACCTACGAGCAGTACTTC. Amino acids: CASSVASGTKATYEQYF.

V is TRBV4-2 and J is TRBJ1-1; the D is unclear. The CDR3 totals 16 residues. Germline loops: CDR1 LGHNA, CDR2 YNFKEQ. V lost 0 bases and J 1 base, leaving 12 bases between the germline ends. The CDR3 is CASSQDRYRQNTEAFF. The CDR3 DNA follows: TGTGCCAGCAGCCAAGATCGCTACAGACAGAACACTGAAGCTTTCTTT.

The V gene is TRBV11-1, the J gene TRBJ2-7; possible D gene TRBD2, 5 bases. Trimming cost V 3 bases and J 0 bases, with 9 bases left between them. The length of the CDR3 is 14 residues. The germline gives CDR1 SGHAT, CDR2 FQDESV (reference sequence). The CDR3 reads CASSLDSSSYEQYF. CDR3 sequence (DNA): TGTGCCAGCAGCTTGGACTCTTCCTCCTACGAGCAGTACTTC.

The chain combines TRBV11-2 with TRBJ2-1, with TRBD1 identical over 7 bases. The CDR3 is 15 amino acids. CDR1 is SGHAT, CDR2 FQNNGV, per germline. V dropped 5 bases and J dropped 9; count of bases not matched to a gene: 13. The DNA for the CDR3 is TGTGCCAGCAGCGAGGACAGGAGAATCCGGCGTGAGCAGTTCTTC. Encoded protein: CASSEDRRIRREQFF.

The V call is TRBV5-1, the J call TRBJ2-2; 10 positions agree with TRBD1. Germline assignment: CDR1 SGHRS and CDR2 YFSETQ. The CDR3 runs to 16 residues. J gave up 7 bases and V 2 bases, and 8 bases lay outside the gene matches. The CDR3 bases are TGCGCCAGCAGCTTTCAGGACAGGGGGTTCGGCGGGGAGCTGTTTTTT. Its protein is CASSFQDRGFGGELFF.